The 10 T cell receptor beta chains given below trace back to one sample, sequenced in a study of T cells in women clearing cervical HPV infection. Repertoires were generated with immunoSEQ multiplex PCR, while TCRdb's copy carries only in-frame clones and drops some. This table lists tens of thousands of clones. The sequencing sample was made of blood buffy coat. The receptor source for this set is a woman between 18 and 70 years old with a cervical HPV16 infection that either progressed to CIN3+ or cleared (not recorded which).

As for this clone: With the read ending 3 residues before the CDR3 end, the germline J gene is used to fill in that end. The J gene is TRBJ2-5, the V gene TRBV6-4; 7 bases line up with TRBD1. Germline-derived CDR1 and CDR2 are MRHNA and SNTAGT. The V segment lost 6 bases and the J segment 1 base; nucleotides outside the gene matches: 14. The CDR3 spans 17 residues. The DNA read from the CDR3 is TGTGCCAGCAGAGACCGTGGGACAGACTTTCGCCAAGAGACC. It codes for CASRDRGTDFRQET. The CDR3 reads in full as CASRDRGTDFRQETQYF.

In regard to this clone: A read error may account for a junction end that differs from germline. The read finishes 3 residues shy of the CDR3 end, and the germline J gene is used to complete it. The J gene is TRBJ2-5, the V gene TRBV7-7, with 7 bases lining up with TRBD1. Germline CDR1 SSHAT, CDR2 FNYEAQ (reference sequence). CDR3 length equals 13 residues. The CDR3 DNA, read in part, is TGTGCTAGCAGCTTCAGGGGGTCGGAGACC. The encoded protein is CASSFRGSET. The full CDR3 protein reads CASSFRGSETQYF.

Details on this clone: The read finishes 3 residues shy of the CDR3 end, and the germline J gene is used to complete it. The gene calls are TRBV7-8 and TRBJ2-3, with 7 bases lining up with TRBD2. Germline assignment: CDR1 SGHVS and CDR2 FQNEAQ. This CDR3 region has 15 residues. The CDR3 sequence is CASSSIRGVQETQYF. The part of the CDR3 DNA that was read is TGTGCCAGCAGCTCCATACGGGGGGTTCAAGAGACG.

Comment on this clone: The read stops 3 residues short of the end of the CDR3; the missing end is completed from the germline J gene. The chain combines TRBV7-9 with TRBJ1-4; no definite D call. CDR1 SEHNR and CDR2 FQNEAQ come from the germline V gene (reference sequence). The germline V and J ends were trimmed by 5 bases and 4 bases, with 14 bases remaining between them. This CDR3 is 15 amino acids long. CDR3 in amino acids: CASSRPAGLNEKLFF. The DNA read from the CDR3 is TGTGCCAGCAGCCGCCCCGCAGGTCTTAATGAAAAA.

With regard to this clone: The CDR3 end is not reached by the read, which stops 3 residues before it; the germline J gene fills it in. The chain has TRBV20-1 and TRBJ2-7, with D maybe TRBD2 (5 bases). Germline V gene sequence: CDR1 DFQATT, CDR2 SNEGSKA (reference sequence). The CDR3 extends over 13 amino acids. Trimming left V 6 bases short and J 2 bases short, with 14 bases between. CDR3 region: CSAKVLGTYEQYF. The CDR3 bases that were read are TGCAGTGCCAAAGTACTAGGGACCTACGAG.

As regards this clone: The read finishes 3 residues shy of the CDR3 end, and the germline J gene is used to complete it. The chain uses TRBV28 and TRBJ2-7; possible D gene TRBD1, 6 bases. The CDR3 sequence is 13 residues long. Trimming cost V 5 bases and J 4 bases, with 12 bases left between them. Germline CDR1 is MDHEN and CDR2 is SYDVKM. Incomplete CDR3 DNA: TGTGCCAGCAGTGTGAACAGGGTTTACGAG. Its protein product is CASSVNRVYE. The full CDR3 reads CASSVNRVYEQYF.

Points on this clone: The CDR3 extends 3 residues past the end of the read, so its final part is completed from the germline J gene. The chain combines TRBV24-1 with TRBJ2-5, with 7 bases matching TRBD1. The germline CDR1 and CDR2 sequences are KGHDR and SFDVKD. The J segment lost 5 bases and the V segment lost 4 bases, leaving 9 bases of the junction unmatched. The CDR3 contains 15 residues. The CDR3: CATSERRVRGETQYF. The sequenced part of the CDR3 DNA is TGTGCCACCAGTGAAAGGAGAGTCAGGGGGGAGACC.

Comments on this clone: The read finishes 3 residues shy of the CDR3 end, and the germline J gene is used to complete it. This same CDR3 is encoded by further DNA sequences in the sample. The chain couples TRBV5-1 to TRBJ2-1, with 10 positions matching TRBD2. J lost 3 bases, V lost 0 bases, and 3 bases had no gene match. The germline CDR1 and CDR2 sequences are SGHRS and YFSETQ. This CDR3 has 16 residues. The sequenced CDR3 bases are TGCGCCAGCAGCTTGGGTTTAGCGGGAGGCTACAATGAG. It codes for CASSLGLAGGYNE. The whole CDR3 protein reads CASSLGLAGGYNEQFF. Based on the CDR3 plus reference TRBV5-1 and TRBJ2-1, the full variable domain is KAGVTQTPRYLIKTRGQQVTLSCSPISGHRSVSWYQQTPGQGLQFLFEYFSETQRNKGNFPGRFSGRQFSNSRSEMNVSTLELGDSALYLCASSLGLAGGYNEQFFGPGTRLTVL.

Notes on this clone: The read halts 3 residues ahead of the CDR3 end, with the missing end drawn from the germline J gene. The chain uses TRBV20-1 and TRBJ1-2; D remains ambiguous. Germline CDR1 DFQATT, CDR2 SNEGSKA (reference sequence). This CDR3 is 14 amino acids long. The CDR3 here is CSAPTSGVADTYTF. Partial CDR3 DNA: TGCAGTGCTCCGACTAGCGGGGTGGCTGATACG.

Turning to this clone: The CDR3 end lies 3 residues beyond the end of the read and is filled in from the germline J gene. The same CDR3 arises from other DNA sequences in this sample as well. This chain links TRBV5-1 with TRBJ1-2, with 10 bases aligning to TRBD1. The trim removed 0 bases at V and 6 bases at J, leaving 5 bases unmatched. Germline loops: CDR1 SGHRS, CDR2 YFSETQ. The CDR3 runs 15 residues. This CDR3 is CASSLVPGQGNGYTF. The DNA read from the CDR3 is TGCGCCAGCAGCTTGGTTCCGGGACAGGGGAATGGC.